This T cell receptor beta chain was sequenced during a study of identical twins. Study results and limitations: Models underestimated how often monozygotic twins shared out-of-frame TCR alpha.

This clonotype was seen only a few times. No antigen is known for it. Using its own MiXCR run on the 5' RACE reads, TCRdb lists one record per CDR3 protein. The data contain 520,000 or so distinct CDR3 sequences, roughly a fifth of them singletons. The CDR3 sequence is 12 residues long. The V end lost 3 bases, the J end lost 14 bases, and 14 bases lay between the germline ends. These same data were also listed under a study on T cells expressing NK-cell markers. That source reports: The TCR beta repertoires were obtained from sorted CD3+CD56+NKG2C+, CD3+CD56+NKG2C- and CD3+CD56-NKG2C+ T cells. Researchers report these clonotypes also headed the CD3+CD56-NKG2C+ fraction in several donors. No clear determination of HCMV specificity was made for expanded NKG2C+ T cell clones.

The sequence came from a woman under 30 in good health. Sequences were obtained from CD4+ T cells sorted from blood. The chain links TRBV12-3 or TRBV12-4 to TRBJ2-1; D gene ambiguous. Written as DNA, the CDR3 is TGTGCCAGCAGTTTTAAGCCGTTAGAGAAGTTCTTC. The encoded protein is CASSFKPLEKFF.